These 21 T cell receptor beta chains were sequenced from one sample in a study of shared clonotypes between healthy human individuals (dated by TCRdb to the early 2020s). The library was produced with the immunoSEQ multiplex PCR assay. What TCRdb holds here is the immuneACCESS table cut down to in-frame rearrangements. Part of the clones is not present; checked against another copy, under half of the missing clones reflect an unresolved V gene, and the others are unexplained. The sample profile shows 2.3 million or so clones; about 92% of them were found once. The leading ten clones occupy around 0.4% of the sample. Material: naive CD4+ T cells from PBMCs. The intended sense of this specimen's cell subset or site label: CD45RA+ positively selected. All receptors derive from a man between 18 and 29 years old in good health. Some clones in this sample may be carry-over from other donors' samples.

This clone was detected only a few times. V and J are TRBV2 and TRBJ1-1; possibly TRBD1 for D (6 bases). V was trimmed by 1 base and J by 5 bases, leaving 14 bases between them. The germline V gene encodes CDR1 SNHLY and CDR2 FYNNEI. There are 15 residues in the CDR3. The CDR3 sequence: CASSEGQVKRTEAFF. In nucleotides, the CDR3 is TGTGCCAGCAGTGAAGGACAGGTGAAGAGGACTGAAGCTTTCTTT.

This chain joins TRBV7-6 and TRBJ2-1; possible D gene TRBD2, 6 bases. Trimming removed 1 base from V and 8 bases from J, with 18 bases in between. The CDR3 consists of 16 residues. Germline lookup yields CDR1 SGHVS and CDR2 FNYEAQ. CDR3: CASSLVGRPSADEQFF. CDR3 DNA sequence: TGTGCCAGCAGCTTAGTTGGGAGGCCCTCCGCGGATGAGCAGTTCTTC.

DNA for the CDR3: TGTGCCAGCAGTTTATGGTCTACGGGGGGTGAAAAACTGTTTTTT. It encodes CASSLWSTGGEKLFF. The gene calls are TRBV28 and TRBJ1-4; maybe TRBD1 (5 bases). The length of the CDR3 is 15 residues. Germline lookup yields CDR1 MDHEN and CDR2 SYDVKM. V was shortened by 0 bases and J by 7 bases, with 12 bases between the two germline ends. The full variable domain, in which reference TRBV28 and TRBJ1-4 provide the parts outside the CDR3, is DVKVTQSSRYLVKRTGEKVFLECVQDMDHENMFWYRQDPGLGLRLIYFSYDVKMKEKGDIPEGYSVSREKKERFSLILESASTNQTSMYLCASSLWSTGGEKLFFGSGTQLSVL.

The chain has TRBV28 and TRBJ1-1; maybe TRBD1 (5 bases). V was shortened by 6 bases and J by 4 bases, with 21 bases between the two germline ends. The CDR3 is 16 amino acids. The V gene's germline CDR1 is MDHEN and CDR2 SYDVKM. CDR3: CASSQPHRGWSTEAFF. In nucleotides, the CDR3 is TGTGCCAGCAGCCAACCTCACCGGGGGTGGAGCACTGAAGCTTTCTTT.

The genes are TRBV6-1 and TRBJ1-4; D is unresolved. V was shortened by 3 bases and J by 9 bases, with 14 bases between the two germline ends. The CDR3 consists of 14 residues. In germline, CDR1 is MNHNS, CDR2 SASEGT. The CDR3 sequence: CASSEYSLGKKLFF. The CDR3, as DNA: TGTGCCAGCAGTGAGTACAGCCTTGGTAAAAAACTGTTTTTT.

V usage is TRBV25-1 and J usage is TRBJ2-1; D is unresolved. The CDR3 sequence is 12 residues long. Germline CDR1 MGHDK, CDR2 SYGVNS. V shed 6 bases and J shed 4 bases, with 7 bases lying between them. This CDR3 is CASRVGYNEQFF. For the CDR3, the DNA is TGTGCCAGCAGGGTAGGATACAATGAGCAGTTCTTC.

This clone was picked up one time. The rearrangement uses TRBV10-3 and TRBJ1-5; D is uncertain. CDR1 is ENHRY, CDR2 SYGVKD, per germline. The CDR3 length is 16 residues. Trimming shortened V by 2 bases and J by 3 bases, and 14 bases separated the two germline ends. The CDR3 DNA follows: TGTGCCATCAGTGAGCAAAAAGGGTCGGTCAATCAGCCCCAGCATTTT. Encoded protein: CAISEQKGSVNQPQHF.

The chain uses TRBV4-1 and TRBJ1-5; D gene ambiguous. This CDR3 spans 15 amino acids. Germline CDR1 reads MGHRA; CDR2 reads YSYEKL. Between the trimmed V and J ends, which lost 1 base and 5 bases, there was a span of 12 bases. The CDR3 loop is CASSQGRVAHQPQHF. DNA for the CDR3: TGCGCCAGCAGCCAAGGTAGAGTGGCACATCAGCCCCAGCATTTT.

The rearrangement links TRBV5-1 to TRBJ2-5; D is unclear. V was shortened by 4 bases and J by 9 bases, with 22 bases between the two germline ends. The CDR3 length is 15 residues. Germline CDR1 SGHRS, CDR2 YFSETQ. The CDR3 DNA reads as TGCGCCAGCAGCCTGATCGGCGGCACCCACAGTGCCCAGTACTTC. Its translation: CASSLIGGTHSAQYF.

This clone was counted a few times. This rearrangement joins TRBV10-3 to TRBJ1-5; D uncertain. Germline V lookup: CDR1 ENHRY, CDR2 SYGVKD. Trimming shortened V by 2 bases and J by 7 bases, and 15 bases separated the two germline ends. CDR3 length: 15 residues. The CDR3 protein is CAISENPGRGQPQHF. In DNA form, the CDR3 reads TGTGCCATCAGTGAGAATCCGGGAAGAGGACAGCCCCAGCATTTT.

The chain has TRBV4-2 and TRBJ2-5, with 8 bases fitting TRBD2. The CDR3 loop spans 16 amino acids. V lost 5 bases and J lost 1; bases outside the gene matches: 9. The V gene's germline CDR1 is LGHNA and CDR2 YNFKEQ. The CDR3, as DNA: TGTGCCAGCAGCAAGTCGGCCGGGAGGGTCCAAGAGACCCAGTACTTC. It encodes CASSKSAGRVQETQYF.

The rearrangement joins TRBV5-6 to TRBJ2-6, with a weak D call TRBD1 (6 bases). Germline V gives CDR1 SGHDT, CDR2 YYEEEE. This CDR3 region has 15 residues. Trimming pared 5 bases from V and 3 bases from J, leaving 12 bases between. CDR3 DNA sequence: TGTGCCAGCAGTCAAAACAGGGTTGGGGCCAACGTCCTGACTTTC. Translating it yields CASSQNRVGANVLTF.

Only one count was recorded for this clone. This chain joins TRBV2 and TRBJ2-3; 13 bases align to TRBD2. Unmatched junction bases numbered 7, after V lost 10 bases and J lost 6 bases. Germline values: CDR1 SNHLY, CDR2 FYNNEI. The CDR3 has 14 amino acids. CDR3 in DNA: TGTGCCACCCGAGGACTAGCGGGAGTCGATACGCAGTATTTT. Translating it yields CATRGLAGVDTQYF.

This chain links TRBV19 with TRBJ1-5; unclear D gene. The V gene lost 1 base and the J gene lost 3 bases, with 13 bases spanning the gap. The CDR3 covers 16 residues. Germline values: CDR1 LNHDA, CDR2 SQIVND (reference sequence). The CDR3 DNA reads TGTGCCAGTAGTATAGTCGGCGGGCAGAACAATCAGCCCCAGCATTTT. Translation: CASSIVGGQNNQPQHF.

Concerning this clone: This CDR3 is also generated by other DNA sequences in the sample. The J gene is TRBJ1-5, the V gene TRBV27; D remains unclear. V dropped 3 bases and J dropped 6 bases, with 6 bases sitting between them. Germline V CDR1 and CDR2: MNHEY, SMNVEV (reference sequence). The CDR3 covers 12 residues. CDR3 nucleotide sequence: TGTGCCAGCAGTTTCTCTGGTCAGCCCCAGCATTTT. The encoded protein is CASSFSGQPQHF.

Concerning this clone: Distinct nucleotide sequences in the sample also encode this CDR3. This chain joins TRBV28 and TRBJ1-1; no clear D gene. V was shortened by 3 bases and J by 6 bases, with 8 bases between the two germline ends. CDR3 length: 12 residues. In germline, CDR1 is MDHEN, CDR2 SYDVKM. The CDR3 DNA reads TGTGCCAGCAGTTTCCCTGGGGCTGAAGCTTTCTTT. Its protein is CASSFPGAEAFF. Full variable domain (outside the CDR3, taken from reference TRBV28 and TRBJ1-1): DVKVTQSSRYLVKRTGEKVFLECVQDMDHENMFWYRQDPGLGLRLIYFSYDVKMKEKGDIPEGYSVSREKKERFSLILESASTNQTSMYLCASSFPGAEAFFGQGTRLTVV.

The chain uses TRBV25-1 and TRBJ2-3, with 9 bases aligning to TRBD2. Germline values: CDR1 MGHDK, CDR2 SYGVNS. Germline trimming cut 7 bases from V and 2 bases from J; bases unmatched to any gene: 10. This CDR3 is built from 16 residues. The CDR3 protein is CASMPMAGGTTDTQYF. The CDR3 region has the DNA TGTGCCAGCATGCCGATGGCGGGAGGGACCACAGATACGCAGTATTTT.

V is TRBV7-9 and J is TRBJ2-1; no clear D. The CDR3 is made up of 14 amino acids. The germline gives CDR1 SEHNR, CDR2 FQNEAQ (reference sequence). Trimming shortened V by 5 bases and J by 0 bases, and 8 bases separated the two germline ends. CDR3 protein: CASSSISSYNEQFF. The CDR3 region has the DNA TGTGCCAGCAGCAGTATTAGCTCCTACAATGAGCAGTTCTTC.

This clone was observed a few times. In the same sample, other DNA sequences code for this CDR3. The chain employs TRBV7-3 and TRBJ1-1; D unresolved. Between the trimmed V and J ends, which lost 5 bases and 1 base, there was a span of 11 bases. The CDR3 totals 14 residues. CDR1 is SGHTA, CDR2 FQGTGA, per germline. CDR3 sequence (DNA): TGTGCCAGCAGCCTCGTCGGTGGGAACACTGAAGCTTTCTTT. This sequence encodes CASSLVGGNTEAFF.

The genes are TRBV2 and TRBJ1-3; D gene unclear. Trimming removed 4 bases from V and 9 bases from J, with 7 bases in between. This CDR3 region has 11 residues. Germline loops: CDR1 SNHLY, CDR2 FYNNEI. The DNA of the CDR3 is TGTGCCAGCAGTGTAGGTCCCACCATATATTTT. Its translation: CASSVGPTIYF.

The genes are TRBV28 and TRBJ2-5, with 7 bases identical to TRBD1. CDR3 length equals 15 residues. V gave up 3 bases and J gave up 4 bases; unmatched junction bases: 8. Germline assignment: CDR1 MDHEN and CDR2 SYDVKM. CDR3 nucleotides: TGTGCCAGCAGTTTTCCGGACCCAGGGGGAGAGACCCAGTACTTC. It is translated as CASSFPDPGGETQYF.